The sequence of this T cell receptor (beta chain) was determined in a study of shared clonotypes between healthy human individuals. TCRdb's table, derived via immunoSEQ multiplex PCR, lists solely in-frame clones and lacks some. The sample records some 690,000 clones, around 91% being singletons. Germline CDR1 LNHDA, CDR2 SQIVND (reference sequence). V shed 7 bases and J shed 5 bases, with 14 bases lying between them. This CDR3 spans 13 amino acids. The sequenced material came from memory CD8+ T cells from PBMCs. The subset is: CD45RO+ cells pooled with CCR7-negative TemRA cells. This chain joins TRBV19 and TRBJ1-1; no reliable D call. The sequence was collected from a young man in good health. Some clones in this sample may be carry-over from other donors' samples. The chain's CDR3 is CASTPMGGTEAFF. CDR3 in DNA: TGTGCCAGTACCCCGATGGGAGGGACTGAAGCTTTCTTT.